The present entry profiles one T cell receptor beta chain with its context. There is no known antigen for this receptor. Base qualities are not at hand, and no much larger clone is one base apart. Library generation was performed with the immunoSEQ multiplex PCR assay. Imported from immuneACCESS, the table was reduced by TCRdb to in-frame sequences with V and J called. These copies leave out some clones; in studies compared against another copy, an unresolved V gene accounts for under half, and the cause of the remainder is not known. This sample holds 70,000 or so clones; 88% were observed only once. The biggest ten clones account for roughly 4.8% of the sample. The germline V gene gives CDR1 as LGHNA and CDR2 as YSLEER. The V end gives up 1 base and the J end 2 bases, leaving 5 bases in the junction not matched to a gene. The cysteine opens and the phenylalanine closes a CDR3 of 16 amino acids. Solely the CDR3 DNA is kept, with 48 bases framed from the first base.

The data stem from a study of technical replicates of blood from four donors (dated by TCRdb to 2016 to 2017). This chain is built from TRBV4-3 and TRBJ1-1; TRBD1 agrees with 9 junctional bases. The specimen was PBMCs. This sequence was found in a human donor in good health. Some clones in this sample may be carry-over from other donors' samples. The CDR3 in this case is CASSQAQGASNTEAFF. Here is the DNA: TGCGCCAGCAGCCAAGCACAGGGGGCCTCTAACACTGAAGCTTTCTTT.